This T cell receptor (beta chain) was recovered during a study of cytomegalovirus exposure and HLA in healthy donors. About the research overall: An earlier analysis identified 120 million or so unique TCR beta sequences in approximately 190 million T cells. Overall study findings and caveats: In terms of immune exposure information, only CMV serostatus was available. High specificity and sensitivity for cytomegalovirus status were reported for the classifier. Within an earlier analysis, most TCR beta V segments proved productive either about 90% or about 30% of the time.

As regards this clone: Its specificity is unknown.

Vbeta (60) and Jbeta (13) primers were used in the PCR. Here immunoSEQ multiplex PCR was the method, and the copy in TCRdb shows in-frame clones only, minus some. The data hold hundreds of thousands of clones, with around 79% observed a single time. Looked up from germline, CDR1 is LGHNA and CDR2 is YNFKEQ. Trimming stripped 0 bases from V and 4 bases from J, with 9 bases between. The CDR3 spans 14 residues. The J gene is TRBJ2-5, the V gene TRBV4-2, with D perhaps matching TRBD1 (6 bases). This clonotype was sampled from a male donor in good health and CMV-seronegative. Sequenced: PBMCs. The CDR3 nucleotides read TGTGCCAGCAGCCAAGATGGACAGCGAGAGACCCAGTACTTC. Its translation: CASSQDGQRETQYF.